Shown below are 5 T cell receptor beta chains from a single sample sequenced in a study of beta chain features in type 1 diabetes. Sequenced material consisted of expressed TCRB transcripts (all of the isolated RNA was reverse transcribed). Method: immunoSEQ multiplex PCR; TCRdb's copy keeps in-frame clones and lacks some. The sample holds 150,000 or so clones; over 8.5% are singletons and the top ten take roughly 2%. The material sequenced was central memory CD4+ T cells from blood. These receptors all come from a man in his late teens or twenties in good health.

V and J are TRBV30 and TRBJ2-3; D perhaps matches TRBD2 (5 bases). This CDR3 is built from 15 residues. The germline V gene has CDR1 GTSNPN and CDR2 SVGIG (reference sequence). V was shortened by 2 bases and J by 0 bases, with 12 bases between the two germline ends. The DNA of the CDR3 is TGTGCCTGGAGTTCAGCGGCTTTTAGCACAGATACGCAGTATTTT. Translating gives CAWSSAAFSTDTQYF.

The chain has TRBV7-9 and TRBJ2-2; 7 nucleotides match TRBD1. After removal of 2 bases from V and 1 base from J, the junction contained 4 bases not matched to a gene. Per the germline V gene, CDR1 is SEHNR and CDR2 is FQNEAQ (reference sequence). The CDR3 totals 16 residues. CDR3 sequence (DNA): TGTGCCAGCAGCTTATACAGGGGCCGGAACACCGGGGAGCTGTTTTTT. This translates into CASSLYRGRNTGELFF.

The gene calls are TRBV5-1 and TRBJ2-3; D ambiguous. Germline CDR1 SGHRS, CDR2 YFSETQ. Trimming took 1 base from V and 4 from J, leaving 10 bases between them. The CDR3 runs 14 residues. CDR3 nucleotides: TGCGCCAGCAGCTTGATGCTCCCCGCAGATACGCAGTATTTT. Protein product: CASSLMLPADTQYF. The whole variable domain, remainder taken from reference TRBV5-1 and TRBJ2-3, is KAGVTQTPRYLIKTRGQQVTLSCSPISGHRSVSWYQQTPGQGLQFLFEYFSETQRNKGNFPGRFSGRQFSNSRSEMNVSTLELGDSALYLCASSLMLPADTQYFGPGTRLTVL.

The chain recombines TRBV13 with TRBJ2-1, with 9 bases fitting TRBD2. The CDR3 is 19 amino acids. Germline CDR1 PRHDT, CDR2 FYEKMQ (reference sequence). The V and J ends lost 4 bases and 4 bases, in that order; junction bases with no gene match: 17. CDR3 bases: TGTGCCAGCAGCTCCCCCCGGCTAGCGGGGCCCTCAGGTTACAATGAGCAGTTCTTC. Protein: CASSSPRLAGPSGYNEQFF.

This clone was observed a few times. This CDR3 reads CASSFRGTYNEQFF. CDR3 in DNA: TGTGCCAGCAGCTTTCGGGGGACCTACAATGAGCAGTTCTTC. The chain joins TRBV11-2 to TRBJ2-1; maybe TRBD2 (6 bases). Looked up from germline, CDR1 is SGHAT and CDR2 is FQNNGV. The CDR3 totals 14 residues. The ends were cut back, 3 bases at V and 2 bases at J, with 8 bases in the middle.